The present TCR beta chain was sequenced within a study of blood T cell repertoires in COVID-19. Looking at the study overall: COVID-19 samples collected from the United States, Italy and Spain covered acute and convalescent phases. T cells, B-cell-depleted T cells, or PBMCs supplied cDNA or gDNA.

Trimming removed 4 bases from V and 0 bases from J, with 10 bases in between. There are 15 residues in the CDR3. The V gene's germline CDR1 is SEHNR and CDR2 FQNEAQ (reference sequence). In the original processing: Quantification of nucleated cells was approximated via reference gene primer amplification. TCRdb's copy holds only in-frame clones and misses some; the assay was immunoSEQ multiplex PCR. The V and J calls and clone size are taken from that table; D and trimming were inferred from the DNA. The sample yields 98,000 or so clones, about 90% seen once. Sequencing was carried out using peripheral blood. V is TRBV7-9 and J is TRBJ2-1; no clear D gene. This receptor was obtained from a human donor in a cohort sampled during active COVID-19. The CDR3 DNA sequence: TGTGCCAGCAGCTCCGGATGGAGCTCCTACAATGAGCAGTTCTTC. Encoded protein: CASSSGWSSYNEQFF.